This TCR beta chain is from a study of human T cells and chemical hapten exposure (dated by TCRdb to the early 2020s). For the wider study: For sensitization, 2% DPC in acetone was applied to a roughly 2 cm by roughly 2 cm area of upper inner arm skin. Throughout the study period of roughly five months, patients also received therapeutic DPC doses to the scalp every week. Patch testing was performed on the upper back with Finn chambers containing 0.01% DPC, and the patch tests were scored after 6 days according to International Contact Dermatitis Research Group standards. Most of the patients in the cohort were female, and the cohort covered alopecia areata with under or over 50% scalp involvement, alopecia totalis and alopecia universalis. Libraries were pooled for sequencing, and per-sample TCR yields varied mainly because of small differences in library volumes within the pool. In alopecia patients, the study followed how the peripheral blood TCR repertoire changed in vivo over primary and secondary sensitization to diphenylcyclopropenone (DPC), a hapten. Blood samples were taken from patients before sensitization (week 0) and at 2, 6 and about 24 weeks after DPC sensitization. About 30 alopecia patients provided blood for TCR sequencing at one to four time points (pre-sensitization, 2, 6 and 24 weeks).

As regards this clonotype: Its recognized antigen is unknown. The junction departs from germline at one end; a sequencing error may be responsible.

Libraries were prepared through RACE. The instrument was a NextSeq 500. During library preparation, unique molecular identifiers were attached to individual cDNA molecules so that TCRs could be counted in a quantitative, reproducible way. Each blood RNA sample was used to sequence both TCR alpha and TCR beta chains. On the study's bioinformatics: The median number of TCRs per sample was roughly 98,000, ranging from about 20,000 to 750,000. V, J and CDR3 annotation of the TCR reads was performed with the Decombinator software suite. To make PS versus PT1 abundance plots, every sample was subsampled to the same number of TCRs (28,000). TCRs were defined as expanded if absent before sensitization and observed at least eight times at the 2-week time point. TCRdb reanalyzed the raw reads on its own, using fastp at Q25 for trimming and MiXCR for clone calling, and kept in-frame beta chains. For every CDR3 protein sequence, its rows merge into one entry that carries the most common genes and DNA. Here the V and J calls rest on TCRdb's processing, not on the authors' analysis. Across this sample there are 27,000 or so distinct CDR3 sequences, with 5.8% seen only once. The biggest ten clones account for 5% to 7% of the sample.

The CDR3 contains 15 residues, cysteine and phenylalanine counted. Solely the CDR3 DNA is kept, with 45 bases framed from the first base. The germline V gene provides CDR1 MNHEY and CDR2 SVGAGI. Explained via the paper, the time point label denotes: patch test 3, about 24 weeks after DPC sensitization. What the treatment or condition label conveys for this sample: therapeutic diphenylcyclopropenone sensitization with weekly scalp DPC. At every patch-test visit, the blood draw took place before the patch test was put on. Eligible patients were aged 18 to 70, diagnosed with alopecia, deemed suitable for DPC therapy, and excluded if pregnant. Total RNA was extracted from unfractionated whole blood that had been collected in Tempus Blood RNA tubes. Overall results and qualifications from the work: The number of PT1 expanded TCRs positively correlated with patch test score, significant at thresholds 8, 16 and 32 but not 4. Expanded TCRs formed significantly more large CDR3 similarity clusters than pre-sensitization or healthy control sets, consistent with antigen-driven responses. After repeated subsampling, changes were observed in the strength of the expansion versus patch-test correlation and in the threshold at which the correlation became significant. DPC sensitization did not change the number of TCRs with a frequency above 1 in 1000, and there was no evidence of changes in global repertoire structure. Because all patients had alopecia, a presumed autoimmune disease, the immune response of the patients might differ from that of healthy individuals.

The rearranged segments are TRBV6-5 and TRBJ1-3, with no confidently assigned D gene. The source is a young man with alopecia areata. Some clones in this sample may be carry-over from other donors' samples. This specimen consisted of whole blood, obtained in connection with sensitization to the hapten diphenylcyclopropenone (DPC). The nucleotide sequence is TGTGCCAGCAGTTATATGTCGCAGTCTGAAAACACCATATATTTT. The translation is CASSYMSQSENTIYF.